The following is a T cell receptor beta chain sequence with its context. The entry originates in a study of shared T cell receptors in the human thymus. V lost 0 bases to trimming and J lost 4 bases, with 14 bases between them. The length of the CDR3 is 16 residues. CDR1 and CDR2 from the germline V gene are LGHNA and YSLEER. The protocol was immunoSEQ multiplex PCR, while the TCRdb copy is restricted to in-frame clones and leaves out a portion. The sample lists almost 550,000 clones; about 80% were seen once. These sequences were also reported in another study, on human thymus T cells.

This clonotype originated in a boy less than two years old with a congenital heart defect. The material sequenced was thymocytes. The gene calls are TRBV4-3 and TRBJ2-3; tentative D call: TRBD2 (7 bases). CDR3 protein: CASSQEGGGGSDTQYF. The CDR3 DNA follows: TGCGCCAGCAGCCAAGAGGGAGGGGGGGGTTCAGATACGCAGTATTTT.